Below, 22 T cell receptor beta chains from the same sample are listed, as sequenced in a study of cytotoxic CD8 clonotypes in ibrutinib-treated CLL listed by TCRdb under 2021. The library was produced with the immunoSEQ multiplex PCR assay. TCRdb retrieved this table from immuneACCESS and kept in-frame rearrangements only. Not all clones are present; in checked studies, unresolved V genes account for under half, and no reason is known for the remainder. This sample is represented by approximately 340,000 clones; roughly two thirds of them were singletons. Roughly 6% of the sample comes from the top ten. The sample in question was PBMCs, obtained after 36 months of ibrutinib treatment. The source is a human donor with chronic lymphocytic leukemia.

The V gene is TRBV7-2, the J gene TRBJ2-5; D not certain. Trimming took 1 base from V and 6 from J, leaving 12 bases between them. Germline loops: CDR1 SGHTA, CDR2 FQGNSA. The CDR3 is 14 residues long. This CDR3 is CASSLGFGSQTQYF. The CDR3, as DNA: TGTGCCAGCAGCTTAGGATTCGGGTCGCAGACCCAGTACTTC.

V is TRBV4-1 and J is TRBJ2-5; unclear D gene. This CDR3 is 13 amino acids long. V was clipped by 4 bases and J by 2 bases, with 8 bases between them. Germline assignment: CDR1 MGHRA and CDR2 YSYEKL. The CDR3 reads CASSRNLQETQYF. The CDR3, as DNA: TGCGCCAGCAGCCGCAACCTGCAAGAGACCCAGTACTTC.

The genes are TRBV12-1 and TRBJ1-5. TRBV12-1 is shown as a pseudogene. This CDR3 contains 17 residues. The CDR3 protein is CASSTTFRAGSNQPQHF. CDR3 sequence (DNA): TGTGCCAGCAGCACCACCTTTCGGGCGGGGAGCAATCAGCCCCAGCATTTT.

V and J are TRBV5-1 and TRBJ2-7; possibly TRBD1 for D (6 bases). Trimming cost V 4 bases and J 3 bases, with 14 bases left between them. The V gene's germline CDR1 is SGHRS and CDR2 YFSETQ. The CDR3 length is 14 residues. CDR3 nucleotide sequence: TGCGCCAGCAGCCCCCGGACAGCCGACTACGAGCAGTACTTC. Its translation: CASSPRTADYEQYF.

This chain connects TRBV5-1 to TRBJ1-6, with 8 bases lining up with TRBD1. Trimming removed 5 bases from V and 11 bases from J; junction bases left unmatched: 12. From germline, CDR1 is SGHRS and CDR2 YFSETQ. The CDR3 loop spans 15 amino acids. The CDR3 region is CASRLQPGGDPPLHF. Written as DNA, the CDR3 is TGCGCCAGCAGGTTGCAGCCAGGGGGCGATCCACCCCTCCACTTT.

CDR3 loop: CASSVAGGTSEQYF. The CDR3 bases are TGTGCCAGCAGCGTAGCGGGGGGCACCTCCGAGCAGTACTTC. This chain connects TRBV9 to TRBJ2-7, with a tentative D call TRBD2 (7 bases). The germline CDR1 and CDR2 sequences are SGDLS and YYNGEE. V was clipped by 0 bases and J by 6 bases, with 13 bases between them. This CDR3 contains 14 residues.

This sequence joins TRBV27 and TRBJ2-7; the D gene is possibly TRBD1 (6 bases). Trimming removed 4 bases from V and 2 bases from J, with 9 bases in between. Germline CDR1 and CDR2: MNHEY and SMNVEV (reference sequence). The CDR3 length is 13 residues. The CDR3 loop reads CASSYRVTYEQYF. The CDR3 bases are TGTGCCAGCAGTTACAGGGTTACCTACGAGCAGTACTTC.

The chain joins TRBV7-9 to TRBJ1-6; 7 bases fit TRBD1. The CDR3 sequence is 18 residues long. CDR1 and CDR2 from the germline V gene are SEHNR and FQNEAQ (reference sequence). V shed 0 bases, J shed 0 bases, and the junction held 5 bases outside the gene matches. DNA of the CDR3: TGTGCCAGCAGCTTAGCGGACAGGAGGTTCTCCTATAATTCACCCCTCCACTTT. Translated: CASSLADRRFSYNSPLHF.

This chain joins TRBV29-1 and TRBJ1-2, with a tentative D call TRBD1 (6 bases). This CDR3 region has 15 residues. CDR1 and CDR2 (germline): SQVTM, ANQGSEA. Trimming shortened V by 4 bases and J by 3 bases, and 18 bases separated the two germline ends. For the CDR3, the DNA is TGCAGCGTTGTGGGGGACCGGGGGCAGGACTATGGCTACACCTTC. Protein product: CSVVGDRGQDYGYTF.

Of note for this clone: The sample holds other DNA sequences that translate to the same CDR3. This chain links TRBV9 with TRBJ1-5; D unclear. Per germline, CDR1 SGDLS and CDR2 YYNGEE. V lost 0 bases to trimming and J lost 4 bases, with 5 bases between them. This CDR3 spans 13 amino acids. CDR3 in DNA: TGTGCCAGCAGCGTAGCGGGGAATCAGCCCCAGCATTTT. Protein: CASSVAGNQPQHF.

The V gene is TRBV9, the J gene TRBJ1-3, with D unclear. The CDR3 spans 15 residues. Germline V gives CDR1 SGDLS, CDR2 YYNGEE. V gave up 3 bases and J gave up 0 bases, with 10 bases separating them. The CDR3 reads CASSASSYSGNTIYF. The DNA of the CDR3 is TGTGCCAGCAGCGCCTCGTCGTACTCTGGAAACACCATATATTTT.

The chain joins TRBV5-1 to TRBJ2-7; 9 bases fit TRBD1. This CDR3 is built from 15 residues. From germline, CDR1 is SGHRS and CDR2 YFSETQ. Unmatched junction bases numbered 9, after V lost 4 bases and J lost 4 bases. This chain's CDR3 is CASSTGTGIVYEQYF. The CDR3 nucleotides read TGCGCCAGCAGCACCGGGACAGGGATCGTTTACGAGCAGTACTTC.

The chain has TRBV5-6 and TRBJ2-5; 7 bases line up with TRBD1. Trimming removed 0 bases from V and 4 bases from J; junction bases left unmatched: 18. Germline CDR1 reads SGHDT; CDR2 reads YYEEEE. The CDR3 contains 19 residues. The CDR3 DNA follows: TGTGCCAGCAGCTTGGTGACAGGGATGGGACCCTCGTTCGGAGAGACCCAGTACTTC. Translating it yields CASSLVTGMGPSFGETQYF.

This clone came up a few times. The V call is TRBV5-1, the J call TRBJ1-2, with D unresolved. CDR3 length: 16 residues. V dropped 1 base and J dropped 0 bases, with 13 bases sitting between them. Germline CDR1 SGHRS, CDR2 YFSETQ. Here the CDR3 DNA reads TGCGCCAGCAGCTTGACATCAGTAATACCTAACTATGGCTACACCTTC. It translates to CASSLTSVIPNYGYTF.

The chain links TRBV4-1 to TRBJ1-2; 8 bases agree with TRBD1. The CDR3 consists of 14 residues. V lost 4 bases, J lost 4 bases, and 5 bases stayed unmatched. CDR1 and CDR2 from the germline V gene are MGHRA and YSYEKL. CDR3 coding DNA: TGCGCCAGCAGCCCCTGGGACAGGTTCTATGGCTACACCTTC. It encodes CASSPWDRFYGYTF.

This clone was counted a few times. The chain has TRBV7-5 and TRBJ1-6; TRBD1, the table's D call, was not compared with the DNA. TRBV7-5 is labeled a pseudogene. This CDR3 region has 15 residues. CDR3 bases: TGTGCCAGAAGCTACGGGACAGGAGATAATTCACCCCTCCACTTT. As protein: CARSYGTGDNSPLHF.

This clone was found a few times. The chain employs TRBV7-9 and TRBJ2-2; 9 bases align to TRBD1. CDR1 is SEHNR, CDR2 FQNEAQ, per germline (reference sequence). The CDR3 has 16 residues. After removal of 1 base from V and 5 bases from J, the junction contained 5 bases not matched to a gene. In nucleotides, the CDR3 is TGTGCCAGCAGCTTAGGAGGGACAGGGACGACCGGGGAGCTGTTTTTT. Its translation is CASSLGGTGTTGELFF.

V gene TRBV5-1 combines with J gene TRBJ2-2; D is tentatively TRBD1 or TRBD2 (6 bases each). Germline loops: CDR1 SGHRS, CDR2 YFSETQ. V lost 0 bases to trimming and J lost 4 bases, with 22 bases between them. The CDR3 has 19 amino acids. CDR3 nucleotides: TGCGCCAGCAGCTTGGGATCCGGGGGCCTGTTCGGTGGCACCGGGGAGCTGTTTTTT. It is translated as CASSLGSGGLFGGTGELFF.

The gene calls are TRBV6-6 and TRBJ2-4, with D tentatively TRBD1 or TRBD2 (5 bases each). Germline loops: CDR1 MNHNY, CDR2 SVGAGI (reference sequence). This CDR3 region has 15 residues. Trimming removed 5 bases at V and 1 base at J, with 12 bases between. The CDR3 loop reads CASSRDPGAKNIQYF. The CDR3, as DNA: TGTGCCAGCAGTAGGGACCCCGGGGCCAAAAACATTCAGTACTTC.

The CDR3 sequence: CASSPTRGSEPLHF. The CDR3 DNA reads TGTGCCAGCAGTCCCACACGGGGTAGTGAACCCCTCCACTTT. The chain employs TRBV6-5 and TRBJ1-6, with D unclear. Germline values: CDR1 MNHEY, CDR2 SVGAGI. Trimming pared 5 bases from V and 12 bases from J, leaving 17 bases between. The CDR3 runs 14 residues.

The chain couples TRBV18 to TRBJ1-5; 9 bases are shared with TRBD1. CDR3 size: 17 residues. CDR1 KGHSH and CDR2 LQKENI come from the germline V gene. With 6 bases clipped from V and 2 bases from J, the junction kept 11 bases outside the gene matches. The CDR3 bases are TGTGCCAGCTCTGCGACAGGGGGAGACAGTGGCAATCAGCCCCAGCATTTT. Its translation: CASSATGGDSGNQPQHF.

This chain uses TRBV2 with TRBJ2-6; 14 bases align to TRBD2. The junction had 5 bases not matched to a gene; V was cut back by 7 bases and J by 3 bases. Germline assignment: CDR1 SNHLY and CDR2 FYNNEI. The CDR3 runs to 17 residues. CDR3 nucleotides: TGTGCCAGCACGCGACTAGCGGGGGGGAGTGGGGCCAACGTCCTGACTTTC. Encoded protein: CASTRLAGGSGANVLTF.